A single sample gave rise to the 13 T cell receptor beta chains below, sequenced in a study of T cell responses to AZD1222 COVID-19 vaccine (dated by TCRdb to about 2021). Libraries were built with the immunoSEQ multiplex PCR assay. TCRdb's version of the immuneACCESS table is confined to in-frame rearrangements and falls short of the full clone set. An unresolved V gene accounts for under half of the shortfall where checked; the remainder is of unknown origin. The sample records about 120,000 clones, about 86% of which are singletons. The ten biggest clones cover approximately 9.6% of the sample. The time point label here, explained by the study, means: baseline before first vaccination. Material: peripheral blood, obtained on day 0 of AZD1222 vaccination. The receptor source for this set is an adult in good health.

In DNA form, the CDR3 reads TGCAGTGCTAGTCCGGGACCCGTTGGGGGCTACACCTTC. Its protein product is CSASPGPVGGYTF. The rearrangement joins TRBV20-1 to TRBJ1-2; maybe TRBD1 (5 bases). The CDR3 length is 13 residues. Trimming took off 3 bases at V and 8 bases at J, with 16 bases between the two ends. Germline V lookup: CDR1 DFQATT, CDR2 SNEGSKA (reference sequence).

The chain uses TRBV16 and TRBJ1-5; maybe TRBD1 (6 bases). From germline, CDR1 is KGHSY and CDR2 FQNENV. The CDR3 extends over 14 amino acids. Trimming pared 4 bases from V and 7 bases from J, leaving 14 bases between. CDR3 bases: TGTGCCAGCAGCCGCAGGGGACGGGACCAGCCCCAGCATTTT. Translating gives CASSRRGRDQPQHF.

J is TRBJ2-7 and V is TRBV5-1; the D is unclear. Germline CDR1 reads SGHRS; CDR2 reads YFSETQ. The CDR3 consists of 15 residues. Trimming stripped 7 bases from V and 0 bases from J, with 17 bases between. The CDR3 DNA follows: TGCGCCAGCTCGCCCCAGTTTATAAGCTCCTACGAGCAGTACTTC. Translated, it gives CASSPQFISSYEQYF.

The V and J genes are TRBV9 and TRBJ2-3; D is uncertain. From germline, CDR1 is SGDLS and CDR2 YYNGEE. There are 15 residues in the CDR3. V lost 1 base and J lost 2, with 11 bases in between. The CDR3 DNA is TGTGCCAGCAGCGTATTTCAGCGCCACACAGATACGCAGTATTTT. This gives the protein CASSVFQRHTDTQYF.

The V and J genes are TRBV18 and TRBJ1-1; D not certain. The CDR3 runs 17 residues. Trimming removed 4 bases at V and 1 base at J, with 19 bases between. Germline CDR1 is KGHSH and CDR2 is LQKENI. The CDR3 bases are TGTGCCAGCTCACGTTATGGCCTCCGGGGAGGGAACACTGAAGCTTTCTTT. Its protein product is CASSRYGLRGGNTEAFF. Variable domain in full (rest from reference TRBV18 and TRBJ1-1): NAGVMQNPRHLVRRRGQEARLRCSPMKGHSHVYWYRQLPEEGLKFMVYLQKENIIDESGMPKERFSAEFPKEGPSILRIQQVVRGDSAAYFCASSRYGLRGGNTEAFFGQGTRLTVV.

The CDR3 nucleotides are TGCGCCAGCACCCCGGCGGACCGAAACATTCAGTACTTC. This codes for CASTPADRNIQYF. This chain links TRBV5-1 with TRBJ2-4, with D unresolved. CDR3 length: 13 residues. Looked up from germline, CDR1 is SGHRS and CDR2 is YFSETQ. V was pared by 6 bases and J by 6 bases, with 13 bases between.

The genes are TRBV3-1 (or the pseudogene TRBV3-2) and TRBJ1-4, with D possibly matching TRBD1 (5 bases). The V end was cut by 4 bases, the J end by 3 bases, with 9 bases between. The CDR3 totals 14 residues. CDR1 and CDR2 (germline): LGHDT, YNNKEL (reference sequence). Here the CDR3 reads CASSLRGSNEKLFF. The CDR3 DNA is TGTGCCAGCAGCCTCCGGGGGTCTAATGAAAAACTGTTTTTT.

This chain joins TRBV6-5 and TRBJ1-3; no clear D. Trimming took off 0 bases at V and 4 bases at J, with 10 bases between the two ends. Germline CDR1 reads MNHEY; CDR2 reads SVGAGI. This CDR3 is 15 amino acids long. The CDR3 nucleotides read TGTGCCAGCAGTTACTCCGGAGCTTCCGGAAACACCATATATTTT. It specifies CASSYSGASGNTIYF.

The chain has TRBV7-3 and TRBJ2-3; 11 bases are a match to TRBD2. This CDR3 is built from 16 residues. CDR1 and CDR2 (germline): SGHTA, FQGTGA. The V gene end was trimmed by 4 bases and the J gene end by 6 bases; junction bases not matched to a gene: 9. This CDR3 is CASSSGLAEGQDTQYF. The CDR3 coding sequence is TGTGCCAGCAGCTCGGGACTAGCGGAGGGGCAGGATACGCAGTATTTT.

V gene TRBV5-5 combines with J gene TRBJ1-2; TRBD1 agrees at 7 bases. V lost 0 bases, J lost 3 bases, and 2 bases stayed unmatched. Germline CDR1 reads SGHKS; CDR2 reads YYEKEE (reference sequence). The CDR3 totals 14 residues. In DNA form, the CDR3 reads TGTGCCAGCAGCTTGGCCGGACAGGACTATGGCTACACCTTC. Translated, it gives CASSLAGQDYGYTF.

The rearrangement joins TRBV19 to TRBJ2-1; TRBD2 is a possible D gene (6 bases). Per germline, CDR1 LNHDA and CDR2 SQIVND (reference sequence). Trimming stripped 2 bases from V and 0 bases from J, with 11 bases between. The CDR3 sequence is 16 residues long. The CDR3 sequence: CASSIRFGGSYNEQFF. The CDR3 coding sequence is TGTGCCAGTAGTATAAGATTCGGGGGCTCCTACAATGAGCAGTTCTTC.

This rearrangement joins TRBV7-2 to TRBJ2-7, with TRBD2 identical over 7 bases. V was clipped by 6 bases and J by 1 base; unmatched bases: 6. The CDR3 has 14 residues. Per the germline V gene, CDR1 is SGHTA and CDR2 is FQGNSA. Here the CDR3 DNA reads TGTGCCAGCAGGCGGGGGACCGGTTCCTACGAGCAGTACTTC. Translating gives CASRRGTGSYEQYF.

The chain combines TRBV27 with TRBJ2-3; a possible D gene is TRBD1 (5 bases). Deletions cut 2 bases from V and 0 bases from J, with 12 bases between. The CDR3 extends over 16 amino acids. Germline V gene lookup returns CDR1 MNHEY and CDR2 SMNVEV (reference sequence). The CDR3 bases are TGTGCCAGCAGTTTAGGTACAGGCCCTAGCACAGATACGCAGTATTTT. It specifies CASSLGTGPSTDTQYF.